This T cell receptor (beta chain) was recorded in a study of cytomegalovirus exposure and HLA in healthy donors. Looking at the study overall: Earlier results showed roughly 120 million unique TCR beta sequences derived from about 179 million T cells. Findings and caveats of the study: Later analysis identified several of the most significant clusters that appeared linked to common viral pathogens. It was reportedly the case that the classifier diagnosed cytomegalovirus status with high specificity and sensitivity. Highly shared sequence variants in one cluster were likely a sequencing artifact.

The PCR contained 60 Vbeta and 13 Jbeta primers. Using immunoSEQ multiplex PCR, the repertoire was profiled, and TCRdb retains in-frame clones only, with some absent. The table lists about 130,000 clones, around three quarters of them singletons. This clone has a handful of counts. Its cognate antigen is unknown. Germline V gene lookup returns CDR1 MNHNY and CDR2 SVGAGI (reference sequence). Trimming stripped 6 bases from V and 5 bases from J, with 11 bases between. CDR3 size: 13 residues. The specimen sequenced was PBMCs. This TCR was sampled from a man aged 25-40 years in good health. The V and J genes are TRBV6-6 and TRBJ2-1; D perhaps matches TRBD2 (6 bases). As DNA, the CDR3 is TGTGCCAGCAGCCGCCCGGGAGACAATGAGCAGTTCTTC. This translates into CASSRPGDNEQFF.